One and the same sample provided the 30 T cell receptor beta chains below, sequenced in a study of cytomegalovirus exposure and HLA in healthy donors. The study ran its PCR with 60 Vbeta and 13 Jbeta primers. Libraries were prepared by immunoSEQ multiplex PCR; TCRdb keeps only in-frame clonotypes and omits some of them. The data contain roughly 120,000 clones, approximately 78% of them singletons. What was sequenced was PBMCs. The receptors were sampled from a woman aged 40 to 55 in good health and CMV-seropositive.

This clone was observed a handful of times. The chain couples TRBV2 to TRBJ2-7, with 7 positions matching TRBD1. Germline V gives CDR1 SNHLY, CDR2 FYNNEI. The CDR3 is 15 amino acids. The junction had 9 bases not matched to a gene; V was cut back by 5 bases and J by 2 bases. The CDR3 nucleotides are TGTGCCAGCAGTCGAACCGGGACAGCTACCTACGAGCAGTACTTC. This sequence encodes CASSRTGTATYEQYF. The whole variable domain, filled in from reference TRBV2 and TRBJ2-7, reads EPEVTQTPSHQVTQMGQEVILRCVPISNHLYFYWYRQILGQKVEFLVSFYNNEISEKSEIFDDQFSVERPDGSNFTLKIRSTKLEDSAMYFCASSRTGTATYEQYFGPGTRLTVT.

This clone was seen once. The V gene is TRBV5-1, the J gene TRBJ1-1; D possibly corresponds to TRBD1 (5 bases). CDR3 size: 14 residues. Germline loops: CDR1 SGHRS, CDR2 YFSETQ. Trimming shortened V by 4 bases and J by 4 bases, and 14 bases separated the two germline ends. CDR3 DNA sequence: TGCGCCAGCAGCGGCTCCGGGGGTAGCACTGAAGCTTTCTTT. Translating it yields CASSGSGGSTEAFF.

The DNA of the CDR3 is TGTGCCATCAGTGAGTCGGTCAGTTCCGCCTACGAGCAGTACTTC. Residues: CAISESVSSAYEQYF. The chain recombines TRBV10-3 with TRBJ2-7; D unclear. Germline loops: CDR1 ENHRY, CDR2 SYGVKD. V lost 0 bases to trimming and J lost 2 bases, with 11 bases between them. This CDR3 region has 15 residues.

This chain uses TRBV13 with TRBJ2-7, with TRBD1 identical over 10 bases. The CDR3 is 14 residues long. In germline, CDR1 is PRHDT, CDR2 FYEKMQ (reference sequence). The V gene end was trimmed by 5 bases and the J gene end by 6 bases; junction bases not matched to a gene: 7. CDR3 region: CASSQGTGVGEQYF. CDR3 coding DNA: TGTGCCAGCAGCCAAGGGACAGGGGTCGGCGAGCAGTACTTC.

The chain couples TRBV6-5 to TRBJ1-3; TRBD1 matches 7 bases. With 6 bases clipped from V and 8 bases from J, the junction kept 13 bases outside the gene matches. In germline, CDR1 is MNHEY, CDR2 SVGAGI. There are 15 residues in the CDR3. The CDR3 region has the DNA TGTGCCAGCAGCCGGGACAGCAGCCCGAGAGACACCATATATTTT. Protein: CASSRDSSPRDTIYF.

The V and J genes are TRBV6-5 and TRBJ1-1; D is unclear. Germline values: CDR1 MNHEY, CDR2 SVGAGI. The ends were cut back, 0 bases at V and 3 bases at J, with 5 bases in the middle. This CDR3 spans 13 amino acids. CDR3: CASSYSRDTEAFF. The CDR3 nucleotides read TGTGCCAGCAGTTACTCACGGGACACTGAAGCTTTCTTT.

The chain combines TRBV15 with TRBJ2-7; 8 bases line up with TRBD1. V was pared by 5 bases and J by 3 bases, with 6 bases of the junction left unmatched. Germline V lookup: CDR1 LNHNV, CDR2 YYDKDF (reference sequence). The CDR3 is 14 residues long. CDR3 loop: CATSPTGQGYEQYF. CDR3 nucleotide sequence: TGTGCCACCAGCCCCACCGGACAGGGCTACGAGCAGTACTTC.

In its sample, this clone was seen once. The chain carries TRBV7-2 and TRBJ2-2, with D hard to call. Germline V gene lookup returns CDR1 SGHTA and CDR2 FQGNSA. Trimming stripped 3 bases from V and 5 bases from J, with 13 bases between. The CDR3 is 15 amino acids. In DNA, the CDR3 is TGTGCCAGCAGCTTCGAGCAGGTGGTAACCGGGGAGCTGTTTTTT. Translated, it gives CASSFEQVVTGELFF.

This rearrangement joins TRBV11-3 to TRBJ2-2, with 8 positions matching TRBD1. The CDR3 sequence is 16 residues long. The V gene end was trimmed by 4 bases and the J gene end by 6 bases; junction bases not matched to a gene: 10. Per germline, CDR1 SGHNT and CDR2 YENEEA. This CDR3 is CASSSRGTGGSGELFF. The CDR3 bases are TGTGCCAGCAGCTCAAGGGGAACAGGGGGTTCCGGGGAGCTGTTTTTT.

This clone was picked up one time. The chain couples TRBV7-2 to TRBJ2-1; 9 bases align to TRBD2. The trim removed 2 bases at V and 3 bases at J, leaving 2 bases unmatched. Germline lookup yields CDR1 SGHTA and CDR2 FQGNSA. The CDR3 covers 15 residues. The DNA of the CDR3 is TGTGCCAGCAGCTTACTAGCGGGAAACTACAATGAGCAGTTCTTC. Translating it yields CASSLLAGNYNEQFF.

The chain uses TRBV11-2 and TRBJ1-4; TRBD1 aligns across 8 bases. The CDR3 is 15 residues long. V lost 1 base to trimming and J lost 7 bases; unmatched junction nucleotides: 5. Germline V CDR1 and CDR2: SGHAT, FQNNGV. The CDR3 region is CASSLGSTGGEKLFF. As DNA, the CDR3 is TGTGCCAGCAGCTTAGGTTCAACAGGGGGTGAAAAACTGTTTTTT.

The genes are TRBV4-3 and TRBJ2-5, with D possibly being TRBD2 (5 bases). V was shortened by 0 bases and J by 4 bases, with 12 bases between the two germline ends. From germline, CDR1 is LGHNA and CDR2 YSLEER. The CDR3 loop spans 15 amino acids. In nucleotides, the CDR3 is TGCGCCAGCAGCCAAGATAGTGAAGGGAGAGAGACCCAGTACTTC. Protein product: CASSQDSEGRETQYF.

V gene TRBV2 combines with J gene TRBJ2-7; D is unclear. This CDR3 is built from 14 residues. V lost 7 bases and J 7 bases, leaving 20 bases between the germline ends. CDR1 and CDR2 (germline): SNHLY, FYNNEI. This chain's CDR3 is CASTVRGDPGEQYF. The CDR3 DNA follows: TGTGCCAGCACGGTAAGAGGCGATCCTGGGGAGCAGTACTTC.

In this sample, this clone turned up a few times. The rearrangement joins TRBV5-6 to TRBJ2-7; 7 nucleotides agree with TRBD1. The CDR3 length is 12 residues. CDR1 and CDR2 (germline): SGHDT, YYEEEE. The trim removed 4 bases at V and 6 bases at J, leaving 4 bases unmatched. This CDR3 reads CASSPGTAEQYF. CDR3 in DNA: TGTGCCAGCAGCCCTGGGACAGCCGAGCAGTACTTC.

CDR3 amino acids: CASSHYRGRVNYSGNTIYF. As DNA, the CDR3 is TGCGCCAGCAGCCACTACAGAGGCAGGGTGAATTACTCTGGAAACACCATATATTTT. The V and J genes are TRBV4-3 and TRBJ1-3; perhaps TRBD1 as D (5 bases). The CDR3 is made up of 19 amino acids. Germline assignment: CDR1 LGHNA and CDR2 YSLEER. Trimming cost V 3 bases and J 0 bases, with 21 bases left between them.

CDR3 sequence reads: CASSLDIGGLNTEAFF. The CDR3 DNA is TGTGCCAGCAGCTTAGATATAGGGGGCCTGAACACTGAAGCTTTCTTT. The gene calls are TRBV7-6 and TRBJ1-1, with 7 bases matching TRBD1. V lost 1 base and J lost 0; bases outside the gene matches: 5. This CDR3 contains 16 residues. Germline V gene data show CDR1 as SGHVS and CDR2 as FNYEAQ.

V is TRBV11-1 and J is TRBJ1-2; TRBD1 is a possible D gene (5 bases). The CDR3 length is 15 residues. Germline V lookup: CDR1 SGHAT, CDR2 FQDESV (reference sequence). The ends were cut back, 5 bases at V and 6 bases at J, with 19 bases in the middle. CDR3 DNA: TGTGCCAGCAGCCAATCCATCGGCCAGGGCCATGGCTACACCTTC. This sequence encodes CASSQSIGQGHGYTF.

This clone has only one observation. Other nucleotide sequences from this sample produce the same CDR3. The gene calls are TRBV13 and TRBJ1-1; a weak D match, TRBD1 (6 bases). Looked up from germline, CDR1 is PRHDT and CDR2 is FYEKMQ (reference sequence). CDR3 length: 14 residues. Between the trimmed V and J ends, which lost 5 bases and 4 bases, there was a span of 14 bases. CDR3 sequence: CASSPTGGTTEAFF. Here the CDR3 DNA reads TGTGCCAGCAGCCCGACAGGTGGCACCACTGAAGCTTTCTTT.

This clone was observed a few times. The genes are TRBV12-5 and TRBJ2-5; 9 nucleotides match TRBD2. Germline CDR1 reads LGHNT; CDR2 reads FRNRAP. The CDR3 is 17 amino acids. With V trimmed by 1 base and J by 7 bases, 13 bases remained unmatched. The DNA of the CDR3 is TGTGCTAGTGGTTTGGGCACGGGTAGCGGGGGACCGGGGACCCAGTACTTC. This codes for CASGLGTGSGGPGTQYF.

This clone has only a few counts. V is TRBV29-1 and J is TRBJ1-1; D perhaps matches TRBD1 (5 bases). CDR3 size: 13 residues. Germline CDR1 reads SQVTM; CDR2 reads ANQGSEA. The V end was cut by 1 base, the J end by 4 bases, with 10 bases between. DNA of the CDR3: TGCAGCGTTGAAGGGGGGGGGTTCACTGAAGCTTTCTTT. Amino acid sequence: CSVEGGGFTEAFF.

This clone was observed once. CDR3 sequence (DNA): TGTGCCAGCAGGGCGACAGGGGGCGCCTATGGCTACACCTTC. Translating gives CASRATGGAYGYTF. V and J are TRBV27 and TRBJ1-2, with 10 bases identical to TRBD1. The CDR3 consists of 14 residues. V was pared by 6 bases and J by 4 bases, with 5 bases of the junction left unmatched. Germline V gene lookup returns CDR1 MNHEY and CDR2 SMNVEV (reference sequence).

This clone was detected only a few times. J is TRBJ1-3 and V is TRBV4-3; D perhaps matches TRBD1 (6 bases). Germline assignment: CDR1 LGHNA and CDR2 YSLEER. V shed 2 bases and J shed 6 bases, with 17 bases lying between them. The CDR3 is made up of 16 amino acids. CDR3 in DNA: TGCGCCAGCAGCCAACTACTCAGGGGTCTGCAAAACACCATATATTTT. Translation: CASSQLLRGLQNTIYF.

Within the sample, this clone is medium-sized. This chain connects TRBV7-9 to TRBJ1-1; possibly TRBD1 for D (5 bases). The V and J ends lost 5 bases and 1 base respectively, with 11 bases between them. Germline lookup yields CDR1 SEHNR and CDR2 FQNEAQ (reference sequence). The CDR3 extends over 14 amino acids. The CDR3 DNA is TGTGCCAGCAGCCCTGGACAAGAGAACACTGAAGCTTTCTTT. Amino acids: CASSPGQENTEAFF.

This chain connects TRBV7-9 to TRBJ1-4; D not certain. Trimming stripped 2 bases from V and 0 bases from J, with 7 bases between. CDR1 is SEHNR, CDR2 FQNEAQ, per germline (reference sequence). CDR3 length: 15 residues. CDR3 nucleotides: TGTGCCAGCAGCTTACGGGTGGCAACTAATGAAAAACTGTTTTTT. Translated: CASSLRVATNEKLFF.

CDR3 residues: CASSLTMTAETQYF. The CDR3 DNA reads as TGTGCCAGCAGCTTAACTATGACAGCCGAGACCCAGTACTTC. The genes are TRBV7-9 and TRBJ2-5, with a tentative D call TRBD1 (5 bases). The V gene's germline CDR1 is SEHNR and CDR2 FQNEAQ (reference sequence). The CDR3 contains 14 residues. Trimming shortened V by 2 bases and J by 5 bases, and 12 bases separated the two germline ends.

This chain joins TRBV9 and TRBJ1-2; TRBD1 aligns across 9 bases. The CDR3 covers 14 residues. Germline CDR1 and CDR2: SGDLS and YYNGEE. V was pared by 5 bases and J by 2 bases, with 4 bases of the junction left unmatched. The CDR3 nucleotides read TGTGCCAGCAGACGCGACAGGGGGAACTATGGCTACACCTTC. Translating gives CASRRDRGNYGYTF.

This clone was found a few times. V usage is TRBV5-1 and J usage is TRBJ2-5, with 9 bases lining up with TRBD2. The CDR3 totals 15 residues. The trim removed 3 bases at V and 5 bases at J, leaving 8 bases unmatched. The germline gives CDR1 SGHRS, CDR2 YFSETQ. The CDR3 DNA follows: TGCGCCAGCAGCTCCTATAGCGGGGGCGAGGAGACCCAGTACTTC. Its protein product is CASSSYSGGEETQYF.

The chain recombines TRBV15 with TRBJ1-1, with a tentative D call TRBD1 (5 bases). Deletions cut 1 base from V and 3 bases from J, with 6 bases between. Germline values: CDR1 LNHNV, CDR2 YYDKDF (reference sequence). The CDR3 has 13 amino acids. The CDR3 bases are TGTGCCACCAGCAGAGGACAGTACACTGAAGCTTTCTTT. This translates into CATSRGQYTEAFF.

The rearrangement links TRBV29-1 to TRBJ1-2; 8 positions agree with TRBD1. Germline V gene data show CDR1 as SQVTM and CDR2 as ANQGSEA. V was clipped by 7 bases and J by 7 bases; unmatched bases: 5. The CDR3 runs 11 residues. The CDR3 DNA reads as TGCAGCGCTACGACAGGGGTTGGCTACACCTTC. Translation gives CSATTGVGYTF.

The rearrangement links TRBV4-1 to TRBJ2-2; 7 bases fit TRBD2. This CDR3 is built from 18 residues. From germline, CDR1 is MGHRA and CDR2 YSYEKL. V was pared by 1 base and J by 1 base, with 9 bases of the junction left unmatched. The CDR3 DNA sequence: TGCGCCAGCAGCCAAGGGTGGGGGGGAAATGTGAACACCGGGGAGCTGTTTTTT. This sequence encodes CASSQGWGGNVNTGELFF.